Described below is a single T cell receptor beta chain sequence and its context. The sample comes from a study of blood T cell repertoires in COVID-19. Profiling relied on immunoSEQ multiplex PCR, and the TCRdb table lists in-frame clones only, not all of them. The repertoire holds about 110,000 clones, roughly 84% seen once, with under 2.5% in the top ten. CDR3 size: 13 residues. V was cut by 2 bases and J by 1 base, with 5 bases left in between. The origin of this receptor is a human donor in a cohort sampled during active COVID-19. What was sequenced was peripheral blood. The J gene is TRBJ1-1, the V gene TRBV12-3 or TRBV12-4; D is unresolved. In DNA form, the CDR3 reads TGTGCCAGCAGTTTAAGAGCGAACACTGAAGCTTTCTTT. Protein: CASSLRANTEAFF.